These 29 T cell receptor gamma chains were sequenced from one sample in a study of Vδ1+ human thymocytes. Extracted RNA was reverse transcribed into cDNA. Multiplex PCR used pooled V-gene forward primers and a constant-region reverse primer to amplify CDR3s. TCRdb reanalysed the multiplex PCR reads with CATT. The sample yields 25,000 to 35,000 gamma-chain clones, roughly 20% seen once. Overall study findings and caveats: Thymic TRG and TRD repertoires appeared highly polyclonal, with Gaussian CDR3 length distributions.

These receptors are not linked to any known antigen. Sequenced sample: Vdelta1+ gamma-delta thymocytes from the thymus. The subset: FACS-sorted CD3+ TCRalphabeta- TCRVdelta1+ TCRVdelta2- thymocytes. These receptors were obtained from a boy under two years old who had congenital heart surgery.

This clone was found a few times. This chain uses TRGV9 with TRGJ1 or TRGJ2. V lost 3 bases to trimming and J lost 2 bases; unmatched junction nucleotides: 7. The CDR3 sequence is 14 residues long. Germline V lookup: CDR1 GITISATS, CDR2 ISYDGTV (reference sequence). DNA for the CDR3: TGTGCCTTGTGGGAGCCCAACCATTATTATAAGAAACTCTTT. Protein product: CALWEPNHYYKKLF.

This clone was counted a single time. This chain links TRGV5 with TRGJ1 or TRGJ2. V trimming: 0 bases; J trimming: 3 bases; junction bases outside the gene matches: 11. From germline, CDR1 is VINAFY and CDR2 YDVSNSKD. The CDR3 has 16 residues. Here the CDR3 reads CATWDRPISSYYKKLF. CDR3 nucleotide sequence: TGTGCCACCTGGGACAGGCCCATATCCTCTTATTATAAGAAACTCTTT.

J is TRGJ1 or TRGJ2 and V is TRGV9. Germline values: CDR1 GITISATS, CDR2 ISYDGTV (reference sequence). V shed 0 bases and J 4 bases; nucleotides not matched to a gene: 9. The length of the CDR3 is 15 residues. The CDR3 DNA sequence: TGTGCCTTGTGGGAGGTGAGGTGGGGCTATTATAAGAAACTCTTT. This codes for CALWEVRWGYYKKLF.

This clone was picked up a small number of times. This chain uses TRGV4 with TRGJ1 or TRGJ2. This CDR3 region has 15 residues. V shed 10 bases, J shed 0 bases, and the junction held 15 bases outside the gene matches. Germline CDR1 and CDR2: EGSTGY and YDSYTSSV. CDR3 region: CATSRKRANYYKKLF. The CDR3 nucleotides read TGTGCCACTTCTAGAAAACGGGCGAATTATTATAAGAAACTCTTT.

This clone was seen a few times. Distinct nucleotide sequences in the sample also encode this CDR3. This chain joins TRGV9 and TRGJ1 or TRGJ2. V shed 2 bases, J shed 7 bases, and the junction held 5 bases outside the gene matches. The CDR3 covers 12 residues. Germline-derived CDR1 and CDR2 are GITISATS and ISYDGTV (reference sequence). This chain's CDR3 is CALWEAQYKKLF. The CDR3 DNA reads TGTGCCTTGTGGGAGGCCCAGTATAAGAAACTCTTT.

In regard to this clone: Given a much more abundant clone one base away, this may be a read error. The same CDR3 arises from other DNA sequences in this sample as well. V gene TRGV3 combines with J gene TRGJP2. This CDR3 region has 14 residues. The germline CDR1 and CDR2 sequences are VTNTFY and YDVSTARD (reference sequence). The CDR3 protein is CATWDRPGDWIKTF. In DNA, the CDR3 is TGCGCCACCTGGGACAGGCCGGGTGATTGGATCAAGACGTTT.

A few counts support this clone. This chain connects TRGV9 to TRGJ1 or TRGJ2. CDR1 is GITISATS, CDR2 ISYDGTV, per germline (reference sequence). This CDR3 spans 18 amino acids. Germline trimming cut 2 bases from V and 4 bases from J; bases unmatched to any gene: 20. The DNA for the CDR3 is TGTGCCTTGTGGGAGGGCCGCCGCCCACCCCGGATCTATTATAAGAAACTCTTT. This translates into CALWEGRRPPRIYYKKLF.

This clone was found once. This sequence joins TRGV2 and TRGJ1 or TRGJ2. The CDR3 is 15 residues long. V shed 4 bases and J 6 bases; nucleotides not matched to a gene: 15. Germline V gene lookup returns CDR1 EGSNGY and CDR2 YDSYNSKV. As DNA, the CDR3 is TGTGCCACCTGGGATGCTTGCCGGATTCCTTATAAGAAACTCTTT. Translation gives CATWDACRIPYKKLF.

This clone was picked up a small number of times. The V and J genes are TRGV4 and TRGJ1 or TRGJ2. J lost 13 bases, V lost 0 bases, and 6 bases had no gene match. Germline CDR1 reads EGSTGY; CDR2 reads YDSYTSSV. This CDR3 contains 11 residues. The CDR3 DNA reads TGTGCCACCTGGGATGGGCGGGTCAAACTCTTT. The encoded protein is CATWDGRVKLF.

This clone was counted between two and nine times. The chain couples TRGV8 to TRGJ1 or TRGJ2. CDR3 size: 12 residues. After removal of 2 bases from V and 9 bases from J, the junction contained 7 bases not matched to a gene. Germline CDR1 reads VENAVY; CDR2 reads YDSYNSRV. The CDR3 DNA reads TGTGCCACCTGGGATATGGCGGTTAAGAAACTCTTT. Translated: CATWDMAVKKLF.

As to this clone: The sample carries other DNA sequences with the same CDR3. This rearrangement joins TRGV2 to TRGJP2. The V and J ends lost 0 bases and 6 bases, in that order; junction bases with no gene match: 7. The CDR3 consists of 15 residues. Per the germline V gene, CDR1 is EGSNGY and CDR2 is YDSYNSKV. The chain's CDR3 is CATWDGLGGDWIKTF. The DNA of the CDR3 is TGTGCCACCTGGGACGGGCTCGGGGGTGATTGGATCAAGACGTTT.

In the case of this clone: In the same sample, other DNA sequences code for this CDR3. The chain employs TRGV5 and TRGJP2. Germline trimming cut 0 bases from V and 8 bases from J; bases unmatched to any gene: 6. Germline lookup yields CDR1 VINAFY and CDR2 YDVSNSKD. The CDR3 runs 14 residues. CDR3 coding DNA: TGTGCCACCTGGGACAGGCGGGGAGATTGGATCAAGACGTTT. This sequence encodes CATWDRRGDWIKTF.

The V call is TRGV9, the J call TRGJ1 or TRGJ2. The ends lost 4 bases at V and 10 bases at J; junction bases unmatched: 7. The CDR3 sequence is 11 residues long. Germline-derived CDR1 and CDR2 are GITISATS and ISYDGTV (reference sequence). CDR3 sequence: CALWDKGKKLF. The CDR3 nucleotides are TGTGCCTTGTGGGACAAGGGGAAGAAACTCTTT.

As for this clone: Within the sample, other DNA sequences also encode this same CDR3. The chain has TRGV2 and TRGJ1 or TRGJ2. Germline V CDR1 and CDR2: EGSNGY, YDSYNSKV. This CDR3 spans 13 amino acids. J lost 5 bases, V lost 0 bases, and 4 bases had no gene match. This CDR3 reads CATWDGLNYKKLF. DNA for the CDR3: TGTGCCACCTGGGACGGGCTAAATTATAAGAAACTCTTT.

The V and J genes are TRGV4 and TRGJ1 or TRGJ2. With V trimmed by 3 bases and J by 0 bases, 8 bases remained unmatched. Germline CDR1 EGSTGY, CDR2 YDSYTSSV. The CDR3 has 15 residues. CDR3 DNA sequence: TGTGCCACCTGGGATAGACCCTCGAATTATTATAAGAAACTCTTT. It codes for CATWDRPSNYYKKLF.

The chain couples TRGV5 to TRGJ1 or TRGJ2. CDR1 is VINAFY, CDR2 YDVSNSKD, per germline. The CDR3 has 14 amino acids. The trim removed 4 bases at V and 1 base at J, leaving 7 bases unmatched. DNA of the CDR3: TGTGCCACCTGGGATGGGATAAATTATTATAAGAAACTCTTT. This sequence encodes CATWDGINYYKKLF.

The chain employs TRGV4 and TRGJP1. The CDR3 extends over 15 amino acids. CDR1 and CDR2 from the germline V gene are EGSTGY and YDSYTSSV. V shed 4 bases, J shed 0 bases, and the junction held 5 bases outside the gene matches. CDR3 sequence: CATWEENTTGWFKIF. The DNA of the CDR3 is TGTGCCACCTGGGAGGAAAATACCACTGGTTGGTTCAAGATATTT.

The chain combines TRGV2 with TRGJ1 or TRGJ2. V dropped 0 bases and J dropped 3; count of bases not matched to a gene: 8. The CDR3 is 15 amino acids. Germline V gene sequence: CDR1 EGSNGY, CDR2 YDSYNSKV. CDR3 sequence: CATWDGMGGYYKKLF. The CDR3 region has the DNA TGTGCCACCTGGGACGGGATGGGGGGTTATTATAAGAAACTCTTT.

This clone was recorded a few times. A much larger clone is a single base away; this may be a read error. In the same sample, other DNA sequences code for this CDR3. The rearrangement uses TRGV9 and TRGJ1 or TRGJ2. The CDR3 sequence is 13 residues long. The V gene end was trimmed by 1 base and the J gene end by 3 bases; junction bases not matched to a gene: 3. Germline V gene sequence: CDR1 GITISATS, CDR2 ISYDGTV (reference sequence). CDR3 bases: TGTGCCTTGTGGGAGGTTCTTTATTATAAGAAACTCTTT. Protein: CALWEVLYYKKLF.

The chain carries TRGV9 and TRGJ1 or TRGJ2. The CDR3 covers 12 residues. CDR1 and CDR2 from the germline V gene are GITISATS and ISYDGTV (reference sequence). V lost 6 bases, J lost 5 bases, and 7 bases stayed unmatched. The DNA for the CDR3 is TGTGCCTTGTGGCAACTAGATTATAAGAAACTCTTT. Translated, it gives CALWQLDYKKLF.

This clone was counted only a few times. This chain joins TRGV5 and TRGJ1 or TRGJ2. Germline V gives CDR1 VINAFY, CDR2 YDVSNSKD. The CDR3 loop spans 15 amino acids. The trim removed 3 bases at V and 3 bases at J, leaving 11 bases unmatched. The CDR3 bases are TGTGCCACCTGGGACGAATGGGCTTTTTATTATAAGAAACTCTTT. Its translation is CATWDEWAFYYKKLF.

The table lists this clone with a few counts. V is TRGV4 and J is TRGJ1 or TRGJ2. Germline V gives CDR1 EGSTGY, CDR2 YDSYTSSV. Unmatched junction bases numbered 6, after V lost 0 bases and J lost 13 bases. The CDR3 loop spans 11 amino acids. The CDR3 sequence: CATWDGLFKLF. The CDR3 DNA is TGTGCCACCTGGGATGGGCTTTTCAAACTCTTT.

This chain connects TRGV3 to TRGJ1 or TRGJ2. The CDR3 contains 16 residues. Per germline, CDR1 VTNTFY and CDR2 YDVSTARD (reference sequence). J gave up 3 bases and V 0 bases, and 11 bases lay outside the gene matches. CDR3 coding DNA: TGTGCCACCTGGGACAGGCCTCGTGGGAGTTATTATAAGAAACTCTTT. This sequence encodes CATWDRPRGSYYKKLF.

This clone has more than one count but fewer than ten. The rearrangement uses TRGV4 and TRGJ1 or TRGJ2. Per the germline V gene, CDR1 is EGSTGY and CDR2 is YDSYTSSV. The V and J ends lost 2 bases and 3 bases, in that order; junction bases with no gene match: 7. CDR3 length: 14 amino acids. The CDR3 sequence: CATWDEWGYYKKLF. Here the CDR3 DNA reads TGTGCCACCTGGGATGAATGGGGTTATTATAAGAAACTCTTT.

This clone turned up a few times. The chain couples TRGV9 to TRGJ1 or TRGJ2. The CDR3 totals 15 residues. V shed 3 bases, J shed 8 bases, and the junction held 16 bases outside the gene matches. The germline V gene has CDR1 GITISATS and CDR2 ISYDGTV (reference sequence). CDR3 residues: CALWEPHPLSHKKLF. The CDR3 DNA reads as TGTGCCTTGTGGGAGCCACACCCTTTAAGTCATAAGAAACTCTTT.

The V and J genes are TRGV9 and TRGJ1 or TRGJ2. Trimming removed 0 bases from V and 5 bases from J; junction bases left unmatched: 13. CDR1 GITISATS and CDR2 ISYDGTV come from the germline V gene (reference sequence). The length of the CDR3 is 16 residues. The CDR3 DNA reads as TGTGCCTTGTGGGAGGTGCAGTTAAACCGGAATTATAAGAAACTCTTT. Encoded protein: CALWEVQLNRNYKKLF.

V gene TRGV2 combines with J gene TRGJ1 or TRGJ2. This CDR3 is 14 amino acids long. Germline CDR1 reads EGSNGY; CDR2 reads YDSYNSKV. The ends lost 0 bases at V and 5 bases at J; junction bases unmatched: 7. The CDR3 is CATWDGPWNYKKLF. The CDR3 region has the DNA TGTGCCACCTGGGACGGGCCCTGGAATTATAAGAAACTCTTT.

This chain connects TRGV3 to TRGJ1 or TRGJ2. Germline V lookup: CDR1 VTNTFY, CDR2 YDVSTARD (reference sequence). This CDR3 has 14 amino acids. The J segment lost 3 bases and the V segment lost 2 bases, leaving 7 bases of the junction unmatched. CDR3 sequence: CATWDTVGYYKKLF. For the CDR3, the DNA is TGTGCCACCTGGGACACAGTAGGTTATTATAAGAAACTCTTT.

The V gene is TRGV9, the J gene TRGJ1 or TRGJ2. The CDR3 loop spans 15 amino acids. V trimming: 5 bases; J trimming: 0 bases; junction bases outside the gene matches: 10. CDR1 and CDR2 (germline): GITISATS, ISYDGTV (reference sequence). CDR3 DNA sequence: TGTGCCTTGTGGGTCCATCGGTCGAATTATTATAAGAAACTCTTT. Translation: CALWVHRSNYYKKLF.